This T cell receptor (beta chain) stems from a study of post-analysis software for immune sequencing data. The CDR3 is 14 residues long. Germline V lookup: CDR1 DFQATT, CDR2 SNEGSKA (reference sequence). V shed 3 bases and J shed 3 bases, with 15 bases lying between them. Points on this clonotype: Its antigen is undetermined.

Unique molecular identifiers were carried by the TCR beta cDNA libraries. TCRdb re-derived calls from the PCR reads in MiXCR, one entry per CDR3 protein. The table shows about 680,000 distinct CDR3 sequences, with around 60% occurring only once. Study observations and caveats: The study found TRBV5-6, TRBV5-1 and TRBV20-1 among a handful of TRBV segments more frequent in patients than controls.

The clonotype comes from a girl aged 2-10 years with multiple sclerosis. The rearrangement uses TRBV20-1 and TRBJ2-7; D is perhaps TRBD2 (8 bases). What was sequenced was blood. The CDR3 region has the DNA TGCAGTGCTAGTAGCGGGACAGTAGACTACGAGCAGTACTTC. Amino acids: CSASSGTVDYEQYF.